This T cell receptor beta chain came from a study of T-cell reconstitution after alpha-beta-depleted transplantation in children. The CDR3 is made up of 14 amino acids. CDR1 is DFQATT, CDR2 SNEGSKA, per germline (reference sequence). J lost 4 bases, V lost 2 bases, and 7 bases had no gene match. This sample's TCRbeta library carried unique molecular identifier barcodes. TCRdb independently ran MiXCR on the PCR reads; one entry per CDR3 protein. Of some 300,000 distinct CDR3 sequences listed, approximately 10% were seen once; the top ten hold around 2.4%. This clonotype was found many times. The source material was PBMCs from the stem cell graft donor, sampled from the stem cell graft. This receptor was identified in a human donor who donated a stem cell graft to a child with acute lymphoblastic leukemia. The V gene is TRBV20-1, the J gene TRBJ1-2; 7 nucleotides match TRBD1. In nucleotides, the CDR3 is TGCAGTGCTAGAAACAGGGGATTTAGCTATGGCTACACCTTC. Its translation: CSARNRGFSYGYTF.